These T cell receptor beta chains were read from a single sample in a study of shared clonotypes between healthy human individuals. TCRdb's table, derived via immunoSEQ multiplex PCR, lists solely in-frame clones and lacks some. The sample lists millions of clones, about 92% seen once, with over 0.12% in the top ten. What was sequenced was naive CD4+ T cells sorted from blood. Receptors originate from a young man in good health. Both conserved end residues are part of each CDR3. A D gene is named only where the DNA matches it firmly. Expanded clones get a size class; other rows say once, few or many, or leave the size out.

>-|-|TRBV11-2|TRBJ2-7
TGTGCCAGCAGCAACACCGGACAGCTTACCACCTACGAGCAGTACTTC
CASSNTGQLTTYEQYF
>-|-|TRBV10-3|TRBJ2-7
TGTGCCATCAGTGAATTACCTAGACCCTACGAGCAGTACTTC
CAISELPRPYEQYF
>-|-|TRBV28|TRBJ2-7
TGTGCCAGCAGGCCCAGTGGGGCTGGGTCCTACGAGCAGTACTTC
CASRPSGAGSYEQYF
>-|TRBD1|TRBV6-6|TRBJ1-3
TGTGCCAGCAGTAGGGACAGCGTCGGAAACACCATATATTTT
CASSRDSVGNTIYF
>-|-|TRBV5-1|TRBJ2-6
TGCGCCAGCAGCCAGAACTTGTTCTCTGGGGCCAACGTCCTGACTTTC
CASSQNLFSGANVLTF
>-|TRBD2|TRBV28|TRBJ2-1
TGTGCCAGCAGCTGGGCCGGGACTAGCGGGGGGGCTGATGAGCAGTTCTTC
CASSWAGTSGGADEQFF
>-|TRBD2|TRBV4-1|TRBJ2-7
TGCGCCAGCAGCCAAGAGGCTAGCGGGGGAACCCTCTACGAGCAGTACTTC
CASSQEASGGTLYEQYF
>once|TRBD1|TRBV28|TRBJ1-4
TGTGCCAGCCTACAGGGGGCAACTAATGAAAAACTGTTTTTT
CASLQGATNEKLFF
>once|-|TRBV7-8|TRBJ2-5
TGTGCCAGCAGCTTAGCCCTGAGGTCGGAGACCCAGTACTTC
CASSLALRSETQYF
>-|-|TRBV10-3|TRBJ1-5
TGTGCCATCGCTAGGGATAGCAATCAGCCCCAGCATTTT
CAIARDSNQPQHF
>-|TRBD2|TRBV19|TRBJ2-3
TGTGCCAGTAGTATGGCTAGCGGGACGTGGACAGATACGCAGTATTTT
CASSMASGTWTDTQYF
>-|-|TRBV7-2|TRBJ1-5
TGTGCCAGCAGCTTAGACCAGGGCCAGCCCCAGCATTTT
CASSLDQGQPQHF
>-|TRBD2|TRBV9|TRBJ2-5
TGTGCCAGCAGCTTGAGCGGGGGGCAGGGAGAGACCCAGTACTTC
CASSLSGGQGETQYF
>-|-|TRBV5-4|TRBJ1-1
TGTGCCAGCAGCTTGGGAGAGGGAGTCATTTCGGAAGCTTTCTTT
CASSLGEGVISEAFF
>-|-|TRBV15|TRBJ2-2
TGTGCCACCAGCAGTCTCAGGGCGTATTACACCGGGGAGCTGTTTTTT
CATSSLRAYYTGELFF
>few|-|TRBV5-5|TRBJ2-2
TGTGCCAGCAGCTTGGGGACAGCGAACACCGGGGAGCTGTTTTTT
CASSLGTANTGELFF
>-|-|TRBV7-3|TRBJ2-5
TGTGCCAGCAGCTTGAGGTCAGGGCTGTACCAAGAGACCCAGTACTTC
CASSLRSGLYQETQYF
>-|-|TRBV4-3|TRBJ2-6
TGCGCCAGCAGCCAAGAATGGAACTCTGGGGCCAACGTCCTGACTTTC
CASSQEWNSGANVLTF
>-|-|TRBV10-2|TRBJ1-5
TGCGCCAGCAGCGACCCGCGTGTAGGGCAGGAACAGCCCCAGCATTTT
CASSDPRVGQEQPQHF
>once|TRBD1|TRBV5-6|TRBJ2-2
TGTGCCAGCAGCGGAACAGGGGAGTGGGCCGGGGAGCTGTTTTTT
CASSGTGEWAGELFF
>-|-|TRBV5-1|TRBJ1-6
TGCGCCAGCAGCGAAGACAGAAACGCGGGGCATTCACCCCTCCACTTT
CASSEDRNAGHSPLHF
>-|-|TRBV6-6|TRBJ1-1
TGTGCCAGCGAGGGGACGGGCTACACTGAAGCTTTCTTT
CASEGTGYTEAFF
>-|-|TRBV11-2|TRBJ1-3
TGTGCCAGCAGCTTAGAGGGCCTACGAGGAAACACCATATATTTT
CASSLEGLRGNTIYF
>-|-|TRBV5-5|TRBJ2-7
TGTGCCAGCAGCTCGACAGGCCCACTCCGGGAGCAGTACTTC
CASSSTGPLREQYF
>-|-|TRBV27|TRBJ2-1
TGTGCCAGCAGGCGGGGCTTAACGGACAATGAGCAGTTCTTC
CASRRGLTDNEQFF